Sequencing of this T cell receptor beta chain was carried out in a study of control samples from healthy donors and cancer patients. The CDR3 covers 14 residues. The germline V and J ends were trimmed by 7 bases and 9 bases, with 18 bases remaining between them. Germline V CDR1 and CDR2: KGHDR, SFDVKD. The assay was immunoSEQ multiplex PCR, and TCRdb's table has in-frame clones only and misses some. This sample has 150,000 to 160,000 clones; 93% occur once, and the top ten carry 2% to 2.5%. The chain employs TRBV24-1 and TRBJ2-1; TRBD2 is a possible D gene (6 bases). The receptor was derived from a man aged 45 to 65 in good health. The sample consisted of blood. CDR3 DNA sequence: TGTGCCACCAGCCTATCGACGGGGGTGAGTGAGCAGTTCTTC. It specifies CATSLSTGVSEQFF.